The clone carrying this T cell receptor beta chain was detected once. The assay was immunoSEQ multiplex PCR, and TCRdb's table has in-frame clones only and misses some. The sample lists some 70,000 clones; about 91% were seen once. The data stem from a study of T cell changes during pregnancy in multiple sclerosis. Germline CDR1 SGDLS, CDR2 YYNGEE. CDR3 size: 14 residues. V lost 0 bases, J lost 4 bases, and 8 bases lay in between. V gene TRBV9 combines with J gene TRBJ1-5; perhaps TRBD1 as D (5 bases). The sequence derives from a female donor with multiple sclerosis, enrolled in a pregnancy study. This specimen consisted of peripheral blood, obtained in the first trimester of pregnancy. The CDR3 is CASSVGGANQPQHF. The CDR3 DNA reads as TGTGCCAGCAGCGTAGGTGGGGCAAATCAGCCCCAGCATTTT.